A selection of T cell receptor beta chains follows, all from one sample in a study of T-cell reconstitution after alpha-beta-depleted transplantation in children. A single record per CDR3 protein comes from TCRdb applying MiXCR to the PCR reads. The sample has fewer than 750,000 distinct CDR3 sequences, 27% seen once; the top ten hold 30% to 40%. Sequencing was performed on PBMCs, taken before TCRalphabeta/CD19-depleted stem cell transplant. These receptors all stem from a boy younger than two with Wiskott-Aldrich syndrome, due to receive a stem cell transplant. The CDR3 runs from the conserved cysteine through the conserved F or W. The D gene is left open where the match is weak. Part of the rows lack a size; the others show once, few, many or a class for expanded clones.

D gene	V gene	J gene	clone size	CDR3 DNA	CDR3 protein
-	TRBV20-1	TRBJ2-3	few	TGCAGTGCTATGGTTAGTAGAGGCAATACGCAGTATTTT	CSAMVSRGNTQYF
-	TRBV7-2	TRBJ2-5	-	TGTGCCAGCAGCACGCGGAACAGGCAAGAGACCCAGTACTTC	CASSTRNRQETQYF
TRBD2	TRBV7-2	TRBJ2-7	once	TGTGCCAGCAGCACCCGGGTAGCGGGAGCGCCCCCCGAGCAGTACTTC	CASSTRVAGAPPEQYF
-	TRBV5-1	TRBJ2-6	-	TGCGCCAGCAGCTTAGGACCGACCTCTGGGGCCAACGTCCTGACTTTC	CASSLGPTSGANVLTF
-	TRBV5-1	TRBJ2-6	few	TGCGCCAGCAGCTTTACAGATCCCTGGGCTGGGGCCAACGTCCTGACTTTC	CASSFTDPWAGANVLTF
TRBD2	TRBV2	TRBJ2-1	-	TGTGCCAGCAGTCTAAGGACTAGCGGGAGGGTAATTAATGAGCAGTTCTTC	CASSLRTSGRVINEQFF
-	TRBV29-1	TRBJ1-1	few	TGCAGCGTTGAGCTTCCGGGGGGGACGAAAGCTTTCTTT	CSVELPGGTKAFF
TRBD2	TRBV9	TRBJ2-1	-	TGTGCCAGCAGCGTTGGGACTAGCGGGAGGACCGGGAGCCCGTTCTTC	CASSVGTSGRTGSPFF
TRBD2	TRBV12-3/TRBV12-4	TRBJ2-4	-	TGTGCCAGCAGTAGACTAGCGGGAGGGCCAATCATTCAGTACTTC	CASSRLAGGPIIQYF
TRBD1	TRBV15	TRBJ2-7	-	TGTGCCACCAGCAGACCGCGACAGGGATACTACGAGCAGTACTTC	CATSRPRQGYYEQYF
TRBD2	TRBV5-1	TRBJ2-1	-	TGCGCCAGCAGCTTCAGACTAGCGCATGAGGAGCAGTTCTTC	CASSFRLAHEEQFF
-	TRBV7-9	TRBJ2-2	-	TGTGCCAGCAGCTTTTCTCAGAACACCGGGGAGCTGTTTTTT	CASSFSQNTGELFF
TRBD1	TRBV4-1	TRBJ1-5	few	TGCGCCAGCGCTCCAGGGGGTACGATGGATCAGCCCCAGCATTTT	CASAPGGTMDQPQHF
-	TRBV11-2	TRBJ2-1	once	TGTGCCAGCAGCTTAGAGTTCTGGGGGTCCTCCTACAATGAGCAGTTCTTC	CASSLEFWGSSYNEQFF
TRBD1	TRBV19	TRBJ1-5	-	TGTGCCAGTAGACCCGGGACAGATTATAGCAATCAGCCCCAGCATTTT	CASRPGTDYSNQPQHF
TRBD1	TRBV5-6	TRBJ2-4	few	TGTGCCAGCACCCTTTGGTGGACAGGACTAGCCAAAAACATTCAGTACTTC	CASTLWWTGLAKNIQYF
TRBD1	TRBV27	TRBJ1-6	many	TGTGCCAGCAAACCTCGGACAGGGACGAGCTCCTATAATTCACCCCTCCACTTT	CASKPRTGTSSYNSPLHF
TRBD2	TRBV20-1	TRBJ2-1	-	TGCAGTGCTAGAGATCATGGACTAGCGGGATACAATGAGCAGTTCTTC	CSARDHGLAGYNEQFF
TRBD1	TRBV11-1	TRBJ2-6	-	TGTGCCAGCAGCCAGGGGGTCGGCCCTATAGTGGGGGCCAACGTCCTGACTTTC	CASSQGVGPIVGANVLTF
TRBD1	TRBV6-1	TRBJ1-1	-	TGTGCCAGCAGCCGAGGGACAGGCACTGAAGCTTTCTTT	CASSRGTGTEAFF
TRBD1	TRBV7-7	TRBJ1-1	-	TGTGCCAGCAGCTTACCGACAGGGGGAGAAACTGAAGCTTTCTTT	CASSLPTGGETEAFF
TRBD1	TRBV5-1	TRBJ1-5	-	TGCGCCAGCACCTCGGGACAGGGACCCAGTCAGCCCCAGCATTTT	CASTSGQGPSQPQHF
-	TRBV5-1	TRBJ2-3	-	TGCGCCAGCAGCTTAGGGGAGGTCGGGCCAGATACGCAGTATTTT	CASSLGEVGPDTQYF
-	TRBV5-1	TRBJ2-7	few	TGCGCCAGCAGTTATAGGGGCGACGAGCAGTACTTC	CASSYRGDEQYF
-	TRBV20-1	TRBJ2-1	-	TGCAGTGCTAGACCTACACACCGAATTAATGAGCAGTTCTTC	CSARPTHRINEQFF
-	TRBV20-1	TRBJ2-7	once	TGCAGTGCTAGCTCAGGGAAAGGACTCGAGCAGTACTTC	CSASSGKGLEQYF
-	TRBV20-1	TRBJ1-5	-	TGCAGTGCTAGCGGCGGGGCGCAAAATCAGCCCCAGCATTTT	CSASGGAQNQPQHF
-	TRBV5-6	TRBJ2-1	few	TGTGCCAGCAGCTTGGTGGGGACCCCCGGCGGTTACAATGAGCAGTTCTTC	CASSLVGTPGGYNEQFF
TRBD1	TRBV28	TRBJ1-2	many	TGTGCCAGCAGTTTTGCCAGGGGGCGACAACTTGGCTACACCTTC	CASSFARGRQLGYTF
-	TRBV9	TRBJ2-3	-	TGTGCCAGCAGCCATTATAAAGGGGGTGTTAGCACAGATACGCAGTATTTT	CASSHYKGGVSTDTQYF
TRBD2	TRBV20-1	TRBJ2-1	once	TGCAGTGCTTTCCTTAGCGGGGCGTCCTACAATGAGCAGTTCTTC	CSAFLSGASYNEQFF
TRBD1	TRBV10-3	TRBJ1-2	few	TGTGCCATCAGTGAATTCCGACAGGGGGCTCGTGGCTACACCTTC	CAISEFRQGARGYTF
-	TRBV7-9	TRBJ1-2	-	TGTGCCAGCAGCTTATATAGGGCATTCGGATATGGCTACACCTTC	CASSLYRAFGYGYTF
-	TRBV24-1	TRBJ1-5	few	TGTGCCACCAGTGTAGGGGAAGGTCAGCCCCAGCATTTT	CATSVGEGQPQHF
TRBD2	TRBV9	TRBJ2-1	-	TGTGCCAGCAGCGTAGGCCTAGCGGGAGGTCCGGCTGAGAACAATGAGCAGTTCTTC	CASSVGLAGGPAENNEQFF